This T cell receptor (beta chain) derives from a study of blood T cell repertoires in COVID-19. Here immunoSEQ multiplex PCR was the method, and the copy in TCRdb shows in-frame clones only, minus some. The sample has 250,000 to 300,000 clones; 81% are singletons. This CDR3 is built from 16 residues. CDR1 and CDR2 from the germline V gene are SGHRS and YFSETQ. Trimming removed 0 bases from V and 4 bases from J, with 14 bases in between. Source material: peripheral blood. The TCR originated in a woman aged 55 to 70 with active or convalescent COVID-19. The V gene is TRBV5-1, the J gene TRBJ1-3; D remains ambiguous. This chain's CDR3 is CASSLEPGLSGNTIYF. DNA for the CDR3: TGCGCCAGCAGCTTGGAGCCGGGTCTTTCGGGAAACACCATATATTTT.